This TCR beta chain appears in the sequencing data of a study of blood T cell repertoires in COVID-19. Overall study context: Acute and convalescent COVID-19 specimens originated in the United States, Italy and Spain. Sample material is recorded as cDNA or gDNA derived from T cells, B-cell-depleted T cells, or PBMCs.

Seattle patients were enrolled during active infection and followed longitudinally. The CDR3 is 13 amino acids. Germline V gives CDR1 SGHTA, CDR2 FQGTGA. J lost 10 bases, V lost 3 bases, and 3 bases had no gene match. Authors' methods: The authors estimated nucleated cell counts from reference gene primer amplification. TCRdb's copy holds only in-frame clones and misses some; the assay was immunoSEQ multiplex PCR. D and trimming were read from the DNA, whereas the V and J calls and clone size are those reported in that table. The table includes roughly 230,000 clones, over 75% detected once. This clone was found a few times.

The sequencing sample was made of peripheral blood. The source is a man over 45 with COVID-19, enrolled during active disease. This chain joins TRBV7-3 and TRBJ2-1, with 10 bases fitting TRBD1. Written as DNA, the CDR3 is TGTGCCAGCAGCTTGGACAGGGGGGGAGAGCAGTTCTTC. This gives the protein CASSLDRGGEQFF.